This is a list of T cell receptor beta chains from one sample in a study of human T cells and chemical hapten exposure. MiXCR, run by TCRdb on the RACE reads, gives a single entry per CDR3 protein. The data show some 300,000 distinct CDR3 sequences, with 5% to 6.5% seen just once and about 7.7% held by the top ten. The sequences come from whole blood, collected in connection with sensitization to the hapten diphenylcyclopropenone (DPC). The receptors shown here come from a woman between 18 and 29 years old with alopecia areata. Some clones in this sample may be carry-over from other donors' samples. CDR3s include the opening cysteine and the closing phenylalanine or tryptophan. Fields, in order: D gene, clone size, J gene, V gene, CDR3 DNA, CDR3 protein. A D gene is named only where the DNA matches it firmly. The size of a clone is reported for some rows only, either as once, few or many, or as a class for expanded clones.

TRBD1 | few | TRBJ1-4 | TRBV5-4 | TGTGCCAGCAGCTTGAGGCAGGGGGTCGGGGAAAAACTGTTTTTT | CASSLRQGVGEKLFF
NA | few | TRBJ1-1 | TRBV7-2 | TGTGCCAGCAGCTCTAGCATAGGCACTGAAGCTTTCTTT | CASSSSIGTEAFF
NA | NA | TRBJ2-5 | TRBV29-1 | TGCAGCGTTGTCAGTGGGGAAGAGACCCAGTACTTC | CSVVSGEETQYF
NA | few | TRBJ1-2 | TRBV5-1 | TGCGCCAGCAGAAGGTCAGGGGCTGGCTACACCTTC | CASRRSGAGYTF
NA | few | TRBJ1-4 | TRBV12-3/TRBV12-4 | TGTGCCAGCAGTCCACAGGGTGGTAGGGGAACTAATGAAAAACTGTTTTTT | CASSPQGGRGTNEKLFF
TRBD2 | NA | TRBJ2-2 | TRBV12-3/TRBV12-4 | TGTGCCAGCAGTCCTACTAGCGGGGTACATGGGGTCACCGGGGAGCTGTTTTTT | CASSPTSGVHGVTGELFF
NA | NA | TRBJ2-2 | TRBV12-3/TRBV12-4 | TGTGCCAGCAGTTTAAGAGGGGTCAACACCGGGGAGCTGTTTTTT | CASSLRGVNTGELFF
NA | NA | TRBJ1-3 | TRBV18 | TGTGCCAGCTCACCGAGGCAGTCACAAGATGGAAACACCATATATTTT | CASSPRQSQDGNTIYF
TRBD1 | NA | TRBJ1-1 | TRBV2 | TGTGCCAGCAGTGGGACAGGGAATACTGAAGCTCTCTTT | CASSGTGNTEALF
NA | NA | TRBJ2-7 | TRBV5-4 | TGTGCCAGCAGCTTGAGATTAGAGGGGGACGACGAGCAGTACTTC | CASSLRLEGDDEQYF
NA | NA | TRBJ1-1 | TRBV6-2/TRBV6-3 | TGTGCCAGCAGTTACGGGCAGGTCGTCACTGAAGCTTTCTTT | CASSYGQVVTEAFF
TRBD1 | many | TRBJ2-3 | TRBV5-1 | TGCGCCAGCAGCTTCCAGCCGGGACAGGGCACAGATACGCAGTATTTT | CASSFQPGQGTDTQYF
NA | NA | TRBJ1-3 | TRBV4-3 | TGCGCCAGCAGCCAAGAACATCTTCACTCTGGAAACACCATATATTTT | CASSQEHLHSGNTIYF
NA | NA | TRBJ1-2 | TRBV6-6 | TGTGCCAGCAGTGACTCATCCCCGTCATATCTGGCTCATGGCTACACCTTC | CASSDSSPSYLAHGYTF
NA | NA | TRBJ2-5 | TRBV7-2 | TGTGCCACCAATCCCCGCCCCGACCAAGAGACCCAGTACTTC | CATNPRPDQETQYF
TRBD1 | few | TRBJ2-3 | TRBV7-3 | TGTGCCAGCAGCTCCAAACAGGGGGCAGATACGCAGTATTTT | CASSSKQGADTQYF